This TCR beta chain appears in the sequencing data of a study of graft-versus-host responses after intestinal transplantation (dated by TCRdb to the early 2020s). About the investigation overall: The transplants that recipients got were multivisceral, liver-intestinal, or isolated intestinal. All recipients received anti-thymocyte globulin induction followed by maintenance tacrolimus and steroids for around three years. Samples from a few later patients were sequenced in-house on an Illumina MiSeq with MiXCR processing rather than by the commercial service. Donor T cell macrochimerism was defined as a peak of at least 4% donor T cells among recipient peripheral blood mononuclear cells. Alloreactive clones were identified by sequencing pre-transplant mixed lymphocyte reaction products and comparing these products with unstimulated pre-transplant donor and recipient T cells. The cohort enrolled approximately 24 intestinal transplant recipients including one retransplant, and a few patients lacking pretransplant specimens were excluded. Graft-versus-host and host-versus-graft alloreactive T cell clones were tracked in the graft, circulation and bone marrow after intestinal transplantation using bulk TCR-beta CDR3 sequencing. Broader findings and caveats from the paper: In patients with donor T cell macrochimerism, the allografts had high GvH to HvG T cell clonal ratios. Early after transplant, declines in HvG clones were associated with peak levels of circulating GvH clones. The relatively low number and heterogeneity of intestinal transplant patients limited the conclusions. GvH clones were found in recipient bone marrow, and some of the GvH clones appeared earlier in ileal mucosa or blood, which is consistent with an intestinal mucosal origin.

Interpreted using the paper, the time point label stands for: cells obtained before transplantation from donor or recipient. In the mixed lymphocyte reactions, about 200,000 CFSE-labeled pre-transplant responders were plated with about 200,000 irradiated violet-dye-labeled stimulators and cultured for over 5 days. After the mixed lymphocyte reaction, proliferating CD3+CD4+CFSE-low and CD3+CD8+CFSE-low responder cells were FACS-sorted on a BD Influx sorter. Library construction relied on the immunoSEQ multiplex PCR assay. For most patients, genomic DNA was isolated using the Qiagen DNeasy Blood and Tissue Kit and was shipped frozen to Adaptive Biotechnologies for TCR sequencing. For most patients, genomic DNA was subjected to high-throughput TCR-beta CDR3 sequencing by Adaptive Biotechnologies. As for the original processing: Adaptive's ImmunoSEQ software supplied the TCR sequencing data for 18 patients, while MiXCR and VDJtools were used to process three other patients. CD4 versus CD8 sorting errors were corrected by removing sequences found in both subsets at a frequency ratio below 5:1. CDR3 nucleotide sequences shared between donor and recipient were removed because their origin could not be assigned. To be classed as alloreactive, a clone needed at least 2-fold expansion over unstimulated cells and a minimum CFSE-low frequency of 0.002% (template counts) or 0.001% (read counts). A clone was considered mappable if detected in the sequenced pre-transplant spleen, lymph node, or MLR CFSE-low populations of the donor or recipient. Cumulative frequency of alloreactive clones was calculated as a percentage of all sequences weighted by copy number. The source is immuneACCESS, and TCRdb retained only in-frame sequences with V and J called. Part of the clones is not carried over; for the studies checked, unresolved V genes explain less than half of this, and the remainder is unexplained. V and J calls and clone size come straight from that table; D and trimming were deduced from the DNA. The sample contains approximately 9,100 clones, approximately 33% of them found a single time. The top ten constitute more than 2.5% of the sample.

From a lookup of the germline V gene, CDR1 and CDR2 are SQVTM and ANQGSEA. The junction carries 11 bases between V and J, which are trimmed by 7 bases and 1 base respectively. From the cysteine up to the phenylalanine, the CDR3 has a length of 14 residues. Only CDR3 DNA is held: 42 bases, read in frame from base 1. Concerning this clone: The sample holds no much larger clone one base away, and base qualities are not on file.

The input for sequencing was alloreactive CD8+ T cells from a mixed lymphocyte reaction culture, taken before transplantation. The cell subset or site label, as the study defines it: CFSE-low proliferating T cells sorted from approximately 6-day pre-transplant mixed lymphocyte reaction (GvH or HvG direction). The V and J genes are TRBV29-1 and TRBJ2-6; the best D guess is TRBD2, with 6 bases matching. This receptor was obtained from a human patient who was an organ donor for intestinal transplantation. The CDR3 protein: CSANGGSGANVLTF. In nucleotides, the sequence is TGCAGCGCAAACGGGGGTTCTGGGGCCAACGTCCTGACTTTC.